Shown below are 25 T cell receptor beta chains from a single sample sequenced in a study of T-cell reconstitution after alpha-beta-depleted transplantation in children (dated by TCRdb to 2016 to 2017). Library generation was performed with PCR. Sequencing instrument: Illumina HiSeq 2500. TCR libraries were prepared with molecular barcoding, using unique molecular identifiers to normalize TCRbeta repertoire quantification. TCRdb's own reprocessing of the public reads used fastp at Q25 and MiXCR and kept productive beta chains. Merged by CDR3 protein, the rows form single entries marked with the most common genes and DNA. The sample table holds some 500,000 distinct CDR3 sequences, of which 32% were seen once. 2% to 3% of the sample lies in the top ten. The sample in question was PBMCs from the stem cell graft donor, obtained from the stem cell graft. The receptors derive from a human donor who donated a stem cell graft to a child with aplastic anemia.

The V and J genes are TRBV7-8 and TRBJ1-2, with 7 bases aligning to TRBD1. V gave up 1 base and J gave up 4 bases; unmatched junction bases: 9. CDR1 SGHVS and CDR2 FQNEAQ come from the germline V gene. CDR3 size: 16 residues. The CDR3 region is CASSLVFSGGTYGYTF. The DNA for the CDR3 is TGTGCCAGCAGCTTAGTATTTTCAGGGGGAACCTATGGCTACACCTTC.

The chain carries TRBV6-1 and TRBJ2-3, with D uncertain. V was trimmed by 5 bases and J by 1 base, leaving 13 bases between them. The CDR3 is 15 amino acids. Germline CDR1 reads MNHNS; CDR2 reads SASEGT. The CDR3 region is CASSLTTGGTDTQYF. The CDR3, as DNA: TGTGCCAGCAGTCTTACCACCGGAGGCACAGATACGCAGTATTTT.

This clonotype has more than one count but fewer than ten. The chain carries TRBV6-1 and TRBJ1-5, with D possibly matching TRBD1 (6 bases). This CDR3 is 12 amino acids long. Germline V gene data show CDR1 as MNHNS and CDR2 as SASEGT. CDR3 DNA sequence: TGTGGCTCCTCAATGGGGGGCCAGCCCCAGCATTTT. It specifies CGSSMGGQPQHF.

This clonotype came up a few times. The chain recombines TRBV15 with TRBJ2-7; TRBD1 agrees at 8 bases. CDR1 and CDR2 from the germline V gene are LNHNV and YYDKDF (reference sequence). CDR3 length equals 15 residues. V shed 1 base and J 3 bases; nucleotides not matched to a gene: 5. The CDR3 nucleotides read TGTGCCACCAGCAGAGGGGACAGGAGGATCTACGAGCAGTACTTC. Residues: CATSRGDRRIYEQYF.

This clonotype has more than one count but fewer than ten. The rearrangement joins TRBV20-1 to TRBJ2-1; no firm D call. This CDR3 region has 15 residues. Germline V lookup: CDR1 DFQATT, CDR2 SNEGSKA (reference sequence). With 1 base removed from V and 0 bases from J, the gap between germline ends came to 10 bases. DNA for the CDR3: TGCAGTGCTAGAGGGGTCAAGAGCTCCTACAATGAGCAGTTCTTC. It translates to CSARGVKSSYNEQFF.

This clonotype turned up a few times. V and J are TRBV5-1 and TRBJ2-1; TRBD1 matches at 7 bases. V was pared by 0 bases and J by 2 bases, with 2 bases of the junction left unmatched. The CDR3 runs 15 residues. Germline V gives CDR1 SGHRS, CDR2 YFSETQ. The CDR3 region is CASSLAQGAYNEQFF. In DNA, the CDR3 is TGCGCCAGCAGCTTGGCTCAGGGGGCCTACAATGAGCAGTTCTTC.

At least ten counts were recorded for this clonotype. The chain links TRBV7-8 to TRBJ1-6; TRBD1 matches at 8 bases. Germline V lookup: CDR1 SGHVS, CDR2 FQNEAQ. CDR3 length: 14 amino acids. After removal of 5 bases from V and 10 bases from J, the junction contained 7 bases not matched to a gene. The CDR3 DNA is TGTGCCAGCAGCGTCTCAGGGGGCCGGTCACCCCTCCACTTT. It is translated as CASSVSGGRSPLHF.

J is TRBJ2-1 and V is TRBV11-2; 10 bases are a match to TRBD2. Germline V gene sequence: CDR1 SGHAT, CDR2 FQNNGV. The CDR3 is made up of 18 amino acids. The V gene end was trimmed by 3 bases and the J gene end by 2 bases; junction bases not matched to a gene: 10. This CDR3 is CASSFSASGSVAYNEQFF. CDR3 DNA sequence: TGTGCCAGCAGCTTTTCGGCTAGCGGGAGTGTTGCCTACAATGAGCAGTTCTTC. The full variable domain, in which reference TRBV11-2 and TRBJ2-1 provide the parts outside the CDR3, is EAGVAQSPRYKIIEKRQSVAFWCNPISGHATLYWYQQILGQGPKLLIQFQNNGVVDDSQLPKDRFSAERLKGVDSTLKIQPAKLEDSAVYLCASSFSASGSVAYNEQFFGPGTRLTVL.

The V gene is TRBV7-2, the J gene TRBJ2-7; 9 bases agree with TRBD2. From germline, CDR1 is SGHTA and CDR2 FQGNSA. Trimming took 4 bases from V and 2 from J; bases not matched to a gene: 12. This CDR3 is built from 17 residues. The CDR3 is CASSSPYSGSEAYEQYF. CDR3 nucleotides: TGTGCCAGCAGCTCGCCTTATAGCGGGAGTGAAGCCTACGAGCAGTACTTC.

The chain links TRBV28 to TRBJ2-4; D uncertain. This CDR3 is 15 amino acids long. V lost 5 bases, J lost 0 bases, and 11 bases lay in between. The germline V gene encodes CDR1 MDHEN and CDR2 SYDVKM. CDR3 nucleotides: TGTGCCAGCAGTGCAGCGATCCTAGCCAAAAACATTCAGTACTTC. It is translated as CASSAAILAKNIQYF. The complete variable domain, with remaining parts taken from reference TRBV28 and TRBJ2-4, reads DVKVTQSSRYLVKRTGEKVFLECVQDMDHENMFWYRQDPGLGLRLIYFSYDVKMKEKGDIPEGYSVSREKKERFSLILESASTNQTSMYLCASSAAILAKNIQYFGAGTRLSVL.

This chain uses TRBV5-1 with TRBJ2-5; D perhaps matches TRBD2 (6 bases). This CDR3 contains 14 residues. Deletions cut 0 bases from V and 5 bases from J, with 11 bases between. Germline V gene lookup returns CDR1 SGHRS and CDR2 YFSETQ. The CDR3 here is CASSLVPGVETQYF. CDR3 sequence (DNA): TGCGCCAGCAGCTTGGTTCCGGGGGTGGAGACCCAGTACTTC.

This clonotype has a handful of counts. This chain joins TRBV12-3 or TRBV12-4 and TRBJ1-2; D gene ambiguous. The germline V and J ends were trimmed by 5 bases and 0 bases, with 7 bases remaining between them. The CDR3 covers 13 residues. CDR3 loop: CASSAGANYGYTF. The CDR3 coding sequence is TGTGCCAGCAGTGCTGGAGCTAACTATGGCTACACCTTC.

The rearrangement uses TRBV29-1 and TRBJ1-3, with D unresolved. This CDR3 comprises 14 residues. Trimming took 2 bases from V and 3 from J, leaving 11 bases between them. Germline loops: CDR1 SQVTM, CDR2 ANQGSEA. In DNA form, the CDR3 reads TGCAGCGTTGAATCTACAAGGAGTGGAAACACCATATATTTT. Translating it yields CSVESTRSGNTIYF.

This clonotype was detected only a few times. The DNA for the CDR3 is TGTGCCAGCAGCCATACTGGACTGGGTACTGAAGCTTTCTTT. Amino acids: CASSHTGLGTEAFF. This chain links TRBV11-2 with TRBJ1-1; D is unresolved. Trimming stripped 5 bases from V and 5 bases from J, with 15 bases between. Germline V gene data show CDR1 as SGHAT and CDR2 as FQNNGV. This CDR3 is 14 amino acids long.

This clonotype came up a few times. The rearrangement uses TRBV6-6 and TRBJ2-5; D call uncertain. With 6 bases removed from V and 2 bases from J, the gap between germline ends came to 7 bases. The CDR3 runs to 12 residues. CDR1 and CDR2 from the germline V gene are MNHNY and SVGAGI (reference sequence). The CDR3 DNA reads TGTGCCAGCAGAGGATCTCAAGAGACCCAGTACTTC. Its protein product is CASRGSQETQYF.

The J gene is TRBJ2-5, the V gene TRBV30; D might be TRBD1 or TRBD2, each matching 5 bases. With 0 bases removed from V and 3 bases from J, the gap between germline ends came to 14 bases. The germline V gene has CDR1 GTSNPN and CDR2 SVGIG (reference sequence). The CDR3 is 15 residues long. This CDR3 reads CAWSVPRDGKETQYF. The CDR3 nucleotides are TGTGCCTGGAGTGTACCCCGGGACGGTAAAGAGACCCAGTACTTC.

This clonotype was detected a few times. The rearrangement links TRBV6-5 to TRBJ2-7; 8 bases align to TRBD1. CDR3 size: 16 residues. CDR1 and CDR2 (germline): MNHEY, SVGAGI. The V gene end was trimmed by 4 bases and the J gene end by 3 bases; junction bases not matched to a gene: 11. The DNA of the CDR3 is TGTGCCAGCAGTTTGGCCCAGGGGGCTTTTGTCTACGAGCAGTACTTC. It translates to CASSLAQGAFVYEQYF.

The V call is TRBV5-6, the J call TRBJ2-3, with TRBD2 matching 8 bases. Germline V gene data show CDR1 as SGHDT and CDR2 as YYEEEE. The V gene end was trimmed by 1 base and the J gene end by 3 bases; junction bases not matched to a gene: 4. The CDR3 length is 15 residues. The DNA for the CDR3 is TGTGCCAGCAGCTTGAAGAGCGGGAGTACAGATACGCAGTATTTT. Translated: CASSLKSGSTDTQYF.

The rearrangement uses TRBV20-1 and TRBJ2-1, with 7 bases lining up with TRBD1. The CDR3 contains 16 residues. Germline-derived CDR1 and CDR2 are DFQATT and SNEGSKA (reference sequence). Germline trimming cut 6 bases from V and 9 bases from J; bases unmatched to any gene: 20. This CDR3 reads CSARSQILRRGREQFF. The CDR3 DNA is TGCAGTGCCCGGTCCCAGATTCTGAGAAGGGGGCGTGAGCAGTTCTTC.

The rearrangement links TRBV20-1 to TRBJ2-4; D gene uncertain. V dropped 0 bases and J dropped 1 base, with 7 bases sitting between them. Per the germline V gene, CDR1 is DFQATT and CDR2 is SNEGSKA (reference sequence). The CDR3 has 14 residues. CDR3 bases: TGCAGTGCTAGAGAAGGCGCTGCCAAAAACATTCAGTACTTC. It is translated as CSAREGAAKNIQYF.

The chain has TRBV7-2 and TRBJ2-7; no clear D gene. CDR1 and CDR2 (germline): SGHTA, FQGNSA. The CDR3 runs to 13 residues. Between the trimmed V and J ends, which lost 5 bases and 2 bases, there was a span of 10 bases. Here the CDR3 reads CASSQDNTYEQYF. The CDR3 nucleotides read TGTGCCAGCAGCCAAGACAATACCTACGAGCAGTACTTC.

This clonotype has a handful of counts. V is TRBV9 and J is TRBJ2-7, with no clear D. V lost 3 bases, J lost 3 bases, and 19 bases lay in between. This CDR3 has 16 amino acids. CDR1 is SGDLS and CDR2 is YYNGEE in the germline V gene. Here the CDR3 DNA reads TGTGCCAGCAGCGCCGAACCCATTAGAAGCAGCTACGAGCAGTACTTC. The encoded protein is CASSAEPIRSSYEQYF.

In this sample, this clonotype turned up a few times. The chain links TRBV7-9 to TRBJ1-1, with D possibly TRBD1 on 5 matching bases. Between the trimmed V and J ends, which lost 7 bases and 2 bases, there was a span of 14 bases. CDR1 and CDR2 from the germline V gene are SEHNR and FQNEAQ (reference sequence). This CDR3 has 14 residues. DNA for the CDR3: TGTGCCAGCATCCTCGGGGGGATAAACACTGAAGCTTTCTTT. Its translation: CASILGGINTEAFF.

This chain links TRBV6-1 with TRBJ2-7; 14 bases are a match to TRBD2. Trimming at V came to 6 bases and at J to 7 bases, leaving 8 bases not matched to a gene. Germline V CDR1 and CDR2: MNHNS, SASEGT. CDR3 length equals 15 residues. CDR3 sequence: CASRKTSGRANEQYV. The DNA of the CDR3 is TGTGCCAGCAGGAAGACTAGCGGGAGGGCCAATGAGCAGTACGTC.

The V call is TRBV7-8, the J call TRBJ2-3; D call uncertain. Germline values: CDR1 SGHVS, CDR2 FQNEAQ. The V and J ends lost 1 base and 4 bases respectively, with 9 bases between them. There are 14 residues in the CDR3. The CDR3 DNA follows: TGTGCCAGCAGCTTAGTCGCTAACGCAGATACGCAGTATTTT. It codes for CASSLVANADTQYF.